This is a list of T cell receptor beta chains from one sample in a study of OX40 agonist ivuxolimab in advanced cancers. Clones were read by immunoSEQ multiplex PCR, and TCRdb kept only the in-frame ones, dropping some. The table lists about 55,000 clones, 60% to 80% of them singletons. Sequencing was performed on CD4+ or CD8+ T cells sorted from blood, taken in a trial of the OX40 agonist ivuxolimab. The origin of the receptors is an adult with an advanced solid tumor such as melanoma, head and neck, liver or kidney cancer. The CDR3 runs from the conserved cysteine through the conserved F or W. The order of the fields is D gene, CDR3 length, V gene, clone size, J gene, CDR3 protein, CDR3 DNA. The D gene is left open where the match is weak. Clone size appears in some rows only: once, few, many, or a class for an expanded clone.

d_call: NA; cdr3_length: 16; v_call: TRBV10-2; clone_size: NA; j_call: TRBJ2-7; cdr3_aa: CASSEKSRTASYEQYF; cdr3_nt: TGCGCCAGCAGTGAGAAGTCCAGGACAGCCTCCTACGAGCAGTACTTC
d_call: NA; cdr3_length: 12; v_call: TRBV11-2; clone_size: NA; j_call: TRBJ1-5; cdr3_aa: CASSLYNQPQHF; cdr3_nt: TGTGCCAGCAGCCTGTACAATCAGCCCCAGCATTTT
d_call: NA; cdr3_length: 13; v_call: TRBV5-1; clone_size: NA; j_call: TRBJ2-5; cdr3_aa: CASSLVPEETQYF; cdr3_nt: TGCGCCAGCAGCTTGGTACCGGAGGAGACCCAGTACTTC
d_call: NA; cdr3_length: 16; v_call: TRBV5-1; clone_size: few; j_call: TRBJ1-5; cdr3_aa: CASSPRGGDSNQPQHF; cdr3_nt: TGCGCCAGCAGCCCCCGGGGAGGCGATAGCAATCAGCCCCAGCATTTT
d_call: NA; cdr3_length: 14; v_call: TRBV15; clone_size: once; j_call: TRBJ2-3; cdr3_aa: CATSIQGSTNTQYF; cdr3_nt: TGTGCCACCAGCATTCAGGGGTCCACAAATACGCAGTATTTT
d_call: TRBD1; cdr3_length: 17; v_call: TRBV2; clone_size: NA; j_call: TRBJ1-5; cdr3_aa: CASSERQGGYSNQPQHF; cdr3_nt: TGTGCCAGCAGTGAGAGACAGGGGGGGTATAGCAATCAGCCCCAGCATTTT
d_call: NA; cdr3_length: 14; v_call: TRBV4-3; clone_size: once; j_call: TRBJ2-7; cdr3_aa: CASSQDLGPYEQYF; cdr3_nt: TGCGCCAGCAGCCAAGACCTAGGACCCTACGAGCAGTACTTC
d_call: TRBD2; cdr3_length: 16; v_call: TRBV11-2; clone_size: NA; j_call: TRBJ2-1; cdr3_aa: CASSLAPSGGRGEQFF; cdr3_nt: TGTGCCAGCAGCTTAGCCCCTAGCGGGGGCCGTGGTGAGCAGTTCTTC
d_call: NA; cdr3_length: 14; v_call: TRBV6-1; clone_size: few; j_call: TRBJ2-1; cdr3_aa: CASSEVGDAGEQFF; cdr3_nt: TGTGCCAGCAGTGAAGTAGGGGACGCCGGAGAGCAGTTCTTC
d_call: NA; cdr3_length: 13; v_call: TRBV28; clone_size: NA; j_call: TRBJ2-4; cdr3_aa: CASSLPGSNIQYF; cdr3_nt: TGTGCCAGCAGTTTACCAGGTTCCAACATTCAGTACTTC
d_call: NA; cdr3_length: 14; v_call: TRBV30; clone_size: NA; j_call: TRBJ2-5; cdr3_aa: CAWSAVRPGETQYF; cdr3_nt: TGTGCCTGGAGTGCCGTGCGTCCGGGGGAGACCCAGTACTTC
d_call: NA; cdr3_length: 15; v_call: TRBV5-6; clone_size: NA; j_call: TRBJ2-3; cdr3_aa: CASSLVGQGPDTQYF; cdr3_nt: TGTGCCAGCAGCTTGGTGGGGCAGGGACCAGATACGCAGTATTTT
d_call: TRBD2; cdr3_length: 14; v_call: TRBV30; clone_size: once; j_call: TRBJ2-1; cdr3_aa: CAWGGRAGFDEQFF; cdr3_nt: TGTGCCTGGGGCGGGAGGGCCGGTTTTGATGAGCAGTTCTTC
d_call: TRBD2; cdr3_length: 18; v_call: TRBV27; clone_size: NA; j_call: TRBJ2-7; cdr3_aa: CASSLRRLAGKGSYEQYF; cdr3_nt: TGTGCCAGCAGTTTACGCCGACTAGCGGGAAAGGGATCCTACGAGCAGTACTTC
d_call: NA; cdr3_length: 12; v_call: TRBV6-6; clone_size: NA; j_call: TRBJ2-1; cdr3_aa: CASSGEYNEQFF; cdr3_nt: TGTGCCAGCAGTGGCGAGTACAATGAGCAGTTCTTC
d_call: NA; cdr3_length: 16; v_call: TRBV7-2; clone_size: NA; j_call: TRBJ1-6; cdr3_aa: CASSQEPGAPNSPLHF; cdr3_nt: TGCGCCAGCAGCCAAGAACCGGGGGCGCCGAATTCACCCCTCCACTTT
d_call: NA; cdr3_length: 15; v_call: TRBV7-2; clone_size: NA; j_call: TRBJ2-7; cdr3_aa: CASSVRGGQSYEQYF; cdr3_nt: TGTGCCAGCAGCGTTAGAGGAGGACAGTCCTACGAGCAGTACTTC
d_call: TRBD1; cdr3_length: 13; v_call: TRBV6-9; clone_size: few; j_call: TRBJ2-7; cdr3_aa: CASSAGTGIRLDF; cdr3_nt: TGTGCCAGCAGTGCCGGGACAGGCATCCGTTTAGACTTC